This T cell receptor (beta chain) was identified during a study of monozygotic twins with inflammatory bowel disease. General study points: With inverse Simpson as the measure, TCRbeta diversity was lower in IBD patients than in healthy co-twins. Telling different T cell subtypes apart from each other was not possible.

TCRdb reprocessed the 5' RACE reads and reports one entry per CDR3 protein, with no DNA. The table for this sample gives approximately 330,000 distinct CDR3 sequences. The CDR3 is 14 residues long. With respect to this clonotype: Its target is unknown.

The sequence came from a human donor with ulcerative colitis or Crohn's disease, or a healthy co-twin of an affected twin (not recorded which). The chain joins TRBV12-3 or TRBV12-4 to TRBJ1-4; TCRdb indicates TRBD1, and absent DNA this call remains unverified. The sequenced sample was blood. CDR3 protein: CASSLAGRREKLFF.